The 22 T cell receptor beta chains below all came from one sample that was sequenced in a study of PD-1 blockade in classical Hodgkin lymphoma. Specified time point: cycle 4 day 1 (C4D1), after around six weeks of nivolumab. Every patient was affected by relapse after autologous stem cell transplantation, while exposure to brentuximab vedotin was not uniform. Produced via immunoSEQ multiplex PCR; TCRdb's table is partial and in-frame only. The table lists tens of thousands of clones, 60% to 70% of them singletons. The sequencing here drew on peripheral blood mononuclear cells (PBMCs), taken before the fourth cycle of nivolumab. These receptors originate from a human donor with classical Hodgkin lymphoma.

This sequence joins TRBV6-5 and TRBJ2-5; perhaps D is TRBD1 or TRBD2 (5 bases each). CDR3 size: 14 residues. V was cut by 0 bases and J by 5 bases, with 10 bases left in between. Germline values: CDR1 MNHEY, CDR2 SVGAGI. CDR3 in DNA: TGTGCCAGCAGTTACTCGAGGGGCTGGGAGACCCAGTACTTC. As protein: CASSYSRGWETQYF.

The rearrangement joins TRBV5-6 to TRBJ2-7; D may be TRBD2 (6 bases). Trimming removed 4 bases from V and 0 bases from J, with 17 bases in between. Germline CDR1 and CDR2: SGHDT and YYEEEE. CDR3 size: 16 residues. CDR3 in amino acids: CASSQSGTLSSYEQYF. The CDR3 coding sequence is TGTGCCAGCAGCCAATCCGGGACTTTGAGCTCCTACGAGCAGTACTTC.

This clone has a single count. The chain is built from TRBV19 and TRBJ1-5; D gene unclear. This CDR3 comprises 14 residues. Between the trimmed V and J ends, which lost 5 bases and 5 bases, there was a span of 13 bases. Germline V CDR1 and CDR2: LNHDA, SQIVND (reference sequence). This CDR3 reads CASSLMSGDQPQHF. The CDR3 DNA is TGTGCCAGTAGTCTAATGTCAGGAGATCAGCCCCAGCATTTT.

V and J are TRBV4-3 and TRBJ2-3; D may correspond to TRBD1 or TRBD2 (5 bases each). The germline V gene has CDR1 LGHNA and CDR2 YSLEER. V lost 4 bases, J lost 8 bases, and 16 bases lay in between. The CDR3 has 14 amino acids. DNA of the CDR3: TGCGCCAGCAGCCCCGGGACCCTAGTGCGTACGCAGTATTTT. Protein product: CASSPGTLVRTQYF.

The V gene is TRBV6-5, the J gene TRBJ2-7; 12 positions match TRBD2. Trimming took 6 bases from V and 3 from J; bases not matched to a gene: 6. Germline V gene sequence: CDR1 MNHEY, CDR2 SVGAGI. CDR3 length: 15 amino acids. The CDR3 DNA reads TGTGCCAGCAGGTCGGGGGGACTAGCGGGCTACGAGCAGTACTTC. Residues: CASRSGGLAGYEQYF.

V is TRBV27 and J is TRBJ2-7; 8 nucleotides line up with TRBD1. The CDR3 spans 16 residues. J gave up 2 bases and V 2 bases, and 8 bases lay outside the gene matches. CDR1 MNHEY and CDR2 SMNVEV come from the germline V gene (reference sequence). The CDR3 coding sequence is TGTGCCAGCAGTTTAGAAAAGACAGGGGAAGCCTACGAGCAGTACTTC. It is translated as CASSLEKTGEAYEQYF.

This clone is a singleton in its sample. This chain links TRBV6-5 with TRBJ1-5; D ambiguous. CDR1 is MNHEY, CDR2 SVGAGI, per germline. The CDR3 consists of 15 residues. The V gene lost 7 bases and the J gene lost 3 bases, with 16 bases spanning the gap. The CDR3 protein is CASKSDGLTNQPQHF. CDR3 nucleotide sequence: TGTGCCAGCAAATCGGACGGACTTACCAATCAGCCCCAGCATTTT.

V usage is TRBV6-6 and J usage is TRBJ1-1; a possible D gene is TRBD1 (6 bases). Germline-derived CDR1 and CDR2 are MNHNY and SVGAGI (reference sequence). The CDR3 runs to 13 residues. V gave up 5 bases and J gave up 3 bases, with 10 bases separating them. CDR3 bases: TGTGCCAGCAGTCGAGCAGGGGACACTGAAGCTTTCTTT. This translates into CASSRAGDTEAFF.

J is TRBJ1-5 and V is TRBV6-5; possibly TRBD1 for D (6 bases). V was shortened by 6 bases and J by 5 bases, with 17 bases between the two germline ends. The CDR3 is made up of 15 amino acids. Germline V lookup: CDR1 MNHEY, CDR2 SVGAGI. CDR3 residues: CASRGGQLGDQPQHF. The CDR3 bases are TGTGCCAGCAGGGGCGGACAGTTGGGCGATCAGCCCCAGCATTTT.

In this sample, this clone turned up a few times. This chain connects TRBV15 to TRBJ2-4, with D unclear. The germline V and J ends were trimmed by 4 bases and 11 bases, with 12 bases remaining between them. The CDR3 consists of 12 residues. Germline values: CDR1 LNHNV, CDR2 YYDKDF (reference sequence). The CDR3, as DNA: TGTGCCACCAGCACCGCAGCGACGCTTCAGTACTTC. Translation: CATSTAATLQYF.

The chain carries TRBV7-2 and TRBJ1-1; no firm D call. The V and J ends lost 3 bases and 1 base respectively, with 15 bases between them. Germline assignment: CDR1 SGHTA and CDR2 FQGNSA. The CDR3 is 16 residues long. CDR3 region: CASSFIPHLGNTEAFF. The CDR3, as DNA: TGTGCCAGCAGCTTTATCCCTCATCTGGGGAACACTGAAGCTTTCTTT.

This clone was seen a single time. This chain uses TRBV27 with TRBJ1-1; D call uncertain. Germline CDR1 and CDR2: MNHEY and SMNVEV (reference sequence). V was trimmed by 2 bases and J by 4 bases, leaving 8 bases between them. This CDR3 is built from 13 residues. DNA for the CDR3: TGTGCCAGCAGTTTAGGAAGAGTCACTGAAGCTTTCTTT. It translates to CASSLGRVTEAFF.

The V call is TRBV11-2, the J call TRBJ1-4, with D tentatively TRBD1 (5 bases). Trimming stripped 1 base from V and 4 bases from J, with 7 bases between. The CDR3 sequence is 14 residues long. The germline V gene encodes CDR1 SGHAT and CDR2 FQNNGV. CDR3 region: CASSLGGGNEKLFF. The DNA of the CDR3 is TGTGCCAGCAGCTTAGGGGGGGGTAATGAAAAACTGTTTTTT. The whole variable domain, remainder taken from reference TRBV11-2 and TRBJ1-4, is EAGVAQSPRYKIIEKRQSVAFWCNPISGHATLYWYQQILGQGPKLLIQFQNNGVVDDSQLPKDRFSAERLKGVDSTLKIQPAKLEDSAVYLCASSLGGGNEKLFFGSGTQLSVL.

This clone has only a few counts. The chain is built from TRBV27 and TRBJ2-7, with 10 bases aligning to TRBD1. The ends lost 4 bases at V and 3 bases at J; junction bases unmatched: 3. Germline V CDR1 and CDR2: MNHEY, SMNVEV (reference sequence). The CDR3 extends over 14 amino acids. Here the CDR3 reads CASSYRDRGYEQYF. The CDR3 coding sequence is TGTGCCAGCAGTTACCGGGACAGGGGCTACGAGCAGTACTTC.

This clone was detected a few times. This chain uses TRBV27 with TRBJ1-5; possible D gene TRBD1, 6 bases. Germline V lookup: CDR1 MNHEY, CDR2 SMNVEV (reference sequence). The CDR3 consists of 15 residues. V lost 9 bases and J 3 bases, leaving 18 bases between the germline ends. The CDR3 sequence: CASTRSGVDNQPQHF. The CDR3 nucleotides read TGTGCCAGTACCAGGTCAGGGGTCGACAATCAGCCCCAGCATTTT.

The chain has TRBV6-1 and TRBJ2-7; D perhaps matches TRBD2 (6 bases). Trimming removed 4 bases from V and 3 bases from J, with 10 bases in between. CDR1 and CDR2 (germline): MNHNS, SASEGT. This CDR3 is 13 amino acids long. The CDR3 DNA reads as TGTGCCAGCAGTGCTCGGGGGAACTACGAGCAGTACTTC. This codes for CASSARGNYEQYF.

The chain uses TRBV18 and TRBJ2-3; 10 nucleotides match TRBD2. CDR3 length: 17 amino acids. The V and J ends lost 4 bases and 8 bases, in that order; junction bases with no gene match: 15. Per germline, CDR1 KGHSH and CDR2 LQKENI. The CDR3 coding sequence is TGTGCCAGCTCACTTTCTTCCCCAAGCGGGGGGGTACCTACGCAGTATTTT. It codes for CASSLSSPSGGVPTQYF.

CDR3 sequence reads: CASSQNTDTQYF. The CDR3 DNA follows: TGTGCCAGTAGTCAAAACACAGATACGCAGTATTTT. The gene calls are TRBV19 and TRBJ2-3, with D hard to call. This CDR3 is 12 amino acids long. V was cut by 5 bases and J by 2 bases, with 5 bases left in between. Looked up from germline, CDR1 is LNHDA and CDR2 is SQIVND (reference sequence).

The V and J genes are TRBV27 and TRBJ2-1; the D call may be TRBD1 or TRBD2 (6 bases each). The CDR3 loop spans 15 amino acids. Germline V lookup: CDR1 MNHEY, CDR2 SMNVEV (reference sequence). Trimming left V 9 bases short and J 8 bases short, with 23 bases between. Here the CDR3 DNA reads TGTGCCAGTAGGATGCAGAACCGGGGGCCTCATGAGCAGTTCTTC. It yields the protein CASRMQNRGPHEQFF.

The CDR3 protein is CAISAPGVKLFF. CDR3 sequence (DNA): TGTGCCATCAGCGCCCCGGGGGTGAAACTGTTTTTT. V gene TRBV10-3 combines with J gene TRBJ1-4; the D gene is possibly TRBD1 (5 bases). Trimming pared 6 bases from V and 11 bases from J, leaving 13 bases between. Germline loops: CDR1 ENHRY, CDR2 SYGVKD. There are 12 residues in the CDR3.

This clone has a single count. Written as DNA, the CDR3 is TGCGCCAGCAGCCAAGACAGGGGACCCTACTACGAGCAGTACTTC. Its protein is CASSQDRGPYYEQYF. The V and J genes are TRBV4-3 and TRBJ2-7; possibly TRBD1 for D (6 bases). With 0 bases removed from V and 3 bases from J, the gap between germline ends came to 12 bases. This CDR3 is built from 15 residues. The germline gives CDR1 LGHNA, CDR2 YSLEER.

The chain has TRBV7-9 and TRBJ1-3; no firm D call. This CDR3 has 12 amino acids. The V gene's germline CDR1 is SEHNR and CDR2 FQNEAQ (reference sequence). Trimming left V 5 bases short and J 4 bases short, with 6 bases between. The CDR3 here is CASSPPGNTIYF. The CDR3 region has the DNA TGTGCCAGCAGCCCCCCAGGAAACACCATATATTTT.